The present T cell receptor beta chain was sequenced within a study of T cell repertoires in cytomegalovirus infection. Across the study: It can be stated that public TCR beta signatures indicated CMV infection as well as a matching HLA type.

Turning to this clonotype: Antigen unknown.

Study-wide points: The response measured ex vivo was dominated by TCR beta clonotypes (HLA-C-restricted and CMV-specific).

V was trimmed by 8 bases and J by 4 bases, leaving 11 bases between them. CDR3 length equals 12 residues. In germline, CDR1 is SGHTS, CDR2 YDEGEE. Each CDR3 protein gets one entry after TCRdb re-called the reads with MiXCR. This sample has some 700,000 distinct CDR3 sequences, with roughly a third found just once. The TCR sequence derives from a human donor in good health (CMV status not recorded). Some clones in this sample may be carry-over from other donors' samples. The chain combines TRBV5-8 with TRBJ2-3; D call uncertain. Sequencing input: PBMCs. CDR3 region: CASARWADTQYF. The CDR3 nucleotides are TGTGCCAGTGCTCGGTGGGCAGATACGCAGTATTTT.